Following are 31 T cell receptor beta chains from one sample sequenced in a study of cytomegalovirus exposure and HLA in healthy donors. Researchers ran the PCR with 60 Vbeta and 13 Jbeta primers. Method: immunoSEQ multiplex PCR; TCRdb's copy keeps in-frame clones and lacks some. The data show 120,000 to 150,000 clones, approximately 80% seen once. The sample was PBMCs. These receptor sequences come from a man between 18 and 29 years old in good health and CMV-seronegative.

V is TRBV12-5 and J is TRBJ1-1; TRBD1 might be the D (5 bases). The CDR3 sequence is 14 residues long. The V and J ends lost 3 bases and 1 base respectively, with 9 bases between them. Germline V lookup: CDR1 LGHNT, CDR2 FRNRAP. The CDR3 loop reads CASGFGGTNTEAFF. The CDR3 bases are TGTGCTAGTGGTTTCGGGGGGACGAACACTGAAGCTTTCTTT. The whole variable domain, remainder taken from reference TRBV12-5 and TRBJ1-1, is DARVTQTPRHKVTEMGQEVTMRCQPILGHNTVFWYRQTMMQGLELLAYFRNRAPLDDSGMPKDRFSAEMPDATLATLKIQPSEPRDSAVYFCASGFGGTNTEAFFGQGTRLTVV.

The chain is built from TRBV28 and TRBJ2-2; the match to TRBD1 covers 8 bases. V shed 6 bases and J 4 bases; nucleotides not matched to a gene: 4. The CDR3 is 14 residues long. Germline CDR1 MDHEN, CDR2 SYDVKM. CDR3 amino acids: CASSGTGGTGELFF. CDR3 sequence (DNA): TGTGCCAGCAGCGGGACAGGTGGCACCGGGGAGCTGTTTTTT.

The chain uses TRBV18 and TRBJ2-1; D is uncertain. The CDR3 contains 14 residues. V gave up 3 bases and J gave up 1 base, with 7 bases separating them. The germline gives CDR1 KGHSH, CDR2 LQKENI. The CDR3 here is CASSPAHSYNEQFF. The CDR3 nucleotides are TGTGCCAGCTCACCGGCCCATTCCTACAATGAGCAGTTCTTC.

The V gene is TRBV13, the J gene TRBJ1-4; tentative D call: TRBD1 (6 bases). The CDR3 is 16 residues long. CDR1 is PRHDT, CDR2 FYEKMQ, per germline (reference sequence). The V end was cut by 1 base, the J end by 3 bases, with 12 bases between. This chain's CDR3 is CASSLAQGRANEKLFF. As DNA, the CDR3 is TGTGCCAGCAGCTTAGCGCAGGGGAGGGCTAATGAAAAACTGTTTTTT.

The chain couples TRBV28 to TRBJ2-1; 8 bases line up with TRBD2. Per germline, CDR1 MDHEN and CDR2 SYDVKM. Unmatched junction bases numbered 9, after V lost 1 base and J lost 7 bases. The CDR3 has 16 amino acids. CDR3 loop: CASSLSGAGVRNEQFF. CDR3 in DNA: TGTGCCAGCAGTTTATCGGGAGCGGGAGTAAGAAATGAGCAGTTCTTC. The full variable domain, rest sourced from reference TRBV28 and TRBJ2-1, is DVKVTQSSRYLVKRTGEKVFLECVQDMDHENMFWYRQDPGLGLRLIYFSYDVKMKEKGDIPEGYSVSREKKERFSLILESASTNQTSMYLCASSLSGAGVRNEQFFGPGTRLTVL.

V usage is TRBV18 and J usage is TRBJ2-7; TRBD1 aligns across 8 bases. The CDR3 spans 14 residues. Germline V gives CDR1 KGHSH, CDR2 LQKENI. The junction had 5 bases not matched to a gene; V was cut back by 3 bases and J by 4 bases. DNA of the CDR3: TGTGCCAGCTCACCCTCGCAGGGGGCTTACGAGCAGTACTTC. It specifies CASSPSQGAYEQYF. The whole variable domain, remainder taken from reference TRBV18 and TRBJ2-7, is NAGVMQNPRHLVRRRGQEARLRCSPMKGHSHVYWYRQLPEEGLKFMVYLQKENIIDESGMPKERFSAEFPKEGPSILRIQQVVRGDSAAYFCASSPSQGAYEQYFGPGTRLTVT.

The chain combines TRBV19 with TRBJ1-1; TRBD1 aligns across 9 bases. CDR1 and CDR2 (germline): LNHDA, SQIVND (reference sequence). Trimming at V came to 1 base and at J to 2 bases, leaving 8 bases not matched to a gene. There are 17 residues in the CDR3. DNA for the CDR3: TGTGCCAGTAGTATAGTCCCCCTGGACAGGGGTAACACTGAAGCTTTCTTT. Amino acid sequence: CASSIVPLDRGNTEAFF.

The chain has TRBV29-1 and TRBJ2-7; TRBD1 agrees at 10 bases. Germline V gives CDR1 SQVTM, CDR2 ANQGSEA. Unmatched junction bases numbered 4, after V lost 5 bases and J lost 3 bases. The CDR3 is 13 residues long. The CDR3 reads CSVSGQGNYEQYF. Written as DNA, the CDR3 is TGCAGCGTTTCGGGACAGGGGAACTACGAGCAGTACTTC.

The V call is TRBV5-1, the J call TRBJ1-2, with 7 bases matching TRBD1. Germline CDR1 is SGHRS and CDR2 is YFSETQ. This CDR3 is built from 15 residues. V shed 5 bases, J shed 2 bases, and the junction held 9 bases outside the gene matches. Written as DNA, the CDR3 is TGCGCCAGCAGAGCGACCGGGACAGCCAACTATGGCTACACCTTC. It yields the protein CASRATGTANYGYTF.

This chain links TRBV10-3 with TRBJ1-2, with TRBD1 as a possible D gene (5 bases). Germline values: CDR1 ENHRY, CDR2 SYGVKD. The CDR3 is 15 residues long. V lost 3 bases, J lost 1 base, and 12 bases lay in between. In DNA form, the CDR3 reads TGTGCCATCAGTGACCCCACAGGTATTAACTATGGCTACACCTTC. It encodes CAISDPTGINYGYTF.

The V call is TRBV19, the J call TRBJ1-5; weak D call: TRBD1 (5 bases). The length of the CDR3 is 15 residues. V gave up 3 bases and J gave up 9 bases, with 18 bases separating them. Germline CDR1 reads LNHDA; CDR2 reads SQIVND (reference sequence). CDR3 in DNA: TGTGCCAGTAGTATCGGAGGGGAAGGGGAACGGCCCCAGCATTTT. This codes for CASSIGGEGERPQHF.

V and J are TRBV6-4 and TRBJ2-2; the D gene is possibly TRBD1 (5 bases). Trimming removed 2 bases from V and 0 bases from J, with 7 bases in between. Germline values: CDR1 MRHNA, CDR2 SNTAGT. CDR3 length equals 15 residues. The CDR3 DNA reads TGTGCCAGCAGTGACCCGACAGCGAACACCGGGGAGCTGTTTTTT. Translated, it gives CASSDPTANTGELFF.

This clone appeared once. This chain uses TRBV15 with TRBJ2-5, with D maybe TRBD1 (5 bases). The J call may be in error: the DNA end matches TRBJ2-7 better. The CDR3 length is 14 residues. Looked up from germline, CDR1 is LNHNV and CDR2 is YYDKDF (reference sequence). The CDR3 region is CATSRVVGEAEQYF. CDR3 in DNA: TGTGCCACCAGCAGAGTAGTAGGGGAAGCCGAGCAGTACTTC.

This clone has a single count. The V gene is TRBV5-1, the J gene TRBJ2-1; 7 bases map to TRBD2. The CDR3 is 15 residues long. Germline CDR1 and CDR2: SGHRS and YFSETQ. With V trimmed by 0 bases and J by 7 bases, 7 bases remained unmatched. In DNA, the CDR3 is TGCGCCAGCAGCTTGGAGCCCGGGACTACTAATGAGCAGTTCTTC. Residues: CASSLEPGTTNEQFF.

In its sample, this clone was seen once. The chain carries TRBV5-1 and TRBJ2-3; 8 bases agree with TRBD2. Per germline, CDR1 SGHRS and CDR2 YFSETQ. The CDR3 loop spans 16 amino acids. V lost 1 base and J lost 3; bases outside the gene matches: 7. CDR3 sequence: CASSLSAGGLTDTQYF. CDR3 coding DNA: TGCGCCAGCAGCTTGAGCGCGGGGGGTTTAACAGATACGCAGTATTTT.

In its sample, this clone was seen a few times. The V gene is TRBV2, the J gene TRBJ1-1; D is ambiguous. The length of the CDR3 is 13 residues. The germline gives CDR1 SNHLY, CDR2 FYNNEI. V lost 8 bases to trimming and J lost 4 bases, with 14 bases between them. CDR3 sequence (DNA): TGTGCCAGCGGGAGGTCGGTAAGCACTGAAGCTTTCTTT. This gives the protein CASGRSVSTEAFF.

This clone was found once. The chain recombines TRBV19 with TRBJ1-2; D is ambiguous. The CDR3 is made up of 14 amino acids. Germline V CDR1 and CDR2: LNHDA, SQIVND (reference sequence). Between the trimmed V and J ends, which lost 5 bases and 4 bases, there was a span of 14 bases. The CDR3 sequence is CASSLGSRPYGYTF. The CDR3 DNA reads TGTGCCAGTAGTCTCGGGTCTCGGCCCTATGGCTACACCTTC.

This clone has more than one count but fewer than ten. The CDR3 nucleotides read TGTGCCAGCAGCAAACCCCTCGGACAGGAGAAAAGACCAAATCGGGGCTCTGGGGCCAACGTCCTGACTTTC. This sequence encodes CASSKPLGQEKRPNRGSGANVLTF. The V gene is TRBV21-1, the J gene TRBJ2-6; the D segment call TRBD1 is taken from the table without a DNA check. TRBV21-1 is labeled a pseudogene. The CDR3 loop spans 24 amino acids.

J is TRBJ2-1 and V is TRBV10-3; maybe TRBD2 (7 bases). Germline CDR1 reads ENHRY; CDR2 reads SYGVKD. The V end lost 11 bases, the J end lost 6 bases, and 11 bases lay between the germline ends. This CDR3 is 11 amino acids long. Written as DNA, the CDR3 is TGTGCCGCGGGGGCCCTCAATGAGCAGTTCTTC. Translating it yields CAAGALNEQFF.

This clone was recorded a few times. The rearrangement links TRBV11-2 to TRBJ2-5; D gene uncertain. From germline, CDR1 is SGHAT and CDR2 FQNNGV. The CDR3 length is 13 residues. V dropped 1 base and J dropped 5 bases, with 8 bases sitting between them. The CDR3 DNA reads TGTGCCAGCAGCTTAGTCGTTGTGGAGACCCAGTACTTC. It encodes CASSLVVVETQYF.

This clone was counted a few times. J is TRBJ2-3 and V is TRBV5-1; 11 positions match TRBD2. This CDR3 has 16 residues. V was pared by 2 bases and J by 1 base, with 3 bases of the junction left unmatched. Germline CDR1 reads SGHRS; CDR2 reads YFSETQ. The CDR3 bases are TGCGCCAGCAGCTTAAGACTAGCGGGACGCACAGATACGCAGTATTTT. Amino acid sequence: CASSLRLAGRTDTQYF.

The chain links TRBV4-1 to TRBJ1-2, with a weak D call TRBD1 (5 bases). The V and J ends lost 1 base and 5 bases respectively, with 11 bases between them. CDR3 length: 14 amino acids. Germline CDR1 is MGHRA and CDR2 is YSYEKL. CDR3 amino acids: CASSQGGREYGYTF. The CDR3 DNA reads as TGCGCCAGCAGCCAAGGTGGCAGGGAATATGGCTACACCTTC.

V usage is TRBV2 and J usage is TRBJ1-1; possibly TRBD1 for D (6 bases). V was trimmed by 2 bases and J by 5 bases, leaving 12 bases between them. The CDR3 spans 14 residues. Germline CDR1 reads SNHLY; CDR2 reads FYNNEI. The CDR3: CASSENREYTEAFF. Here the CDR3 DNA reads TGTGCCAGCAGTGAAAACAGGGAATATACTGAAGCTTTCTTT.

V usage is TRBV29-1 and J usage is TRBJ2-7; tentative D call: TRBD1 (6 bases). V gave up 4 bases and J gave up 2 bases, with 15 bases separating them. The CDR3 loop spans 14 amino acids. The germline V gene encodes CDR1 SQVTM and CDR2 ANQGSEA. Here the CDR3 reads CSVGGQILPYEQYF. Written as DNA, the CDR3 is TGCAGCGTTGGAGGACAGATTTTACCCTACGAGCAGTACTTC.

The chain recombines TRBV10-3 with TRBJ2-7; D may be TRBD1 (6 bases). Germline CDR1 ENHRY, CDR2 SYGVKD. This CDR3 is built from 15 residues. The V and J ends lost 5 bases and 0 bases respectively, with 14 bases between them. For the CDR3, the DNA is TGTGCCATCAGTAGGACAGAACAGGACTCCTACGAGCAGTACTTC. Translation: CAISRTEQDSYEQYF.

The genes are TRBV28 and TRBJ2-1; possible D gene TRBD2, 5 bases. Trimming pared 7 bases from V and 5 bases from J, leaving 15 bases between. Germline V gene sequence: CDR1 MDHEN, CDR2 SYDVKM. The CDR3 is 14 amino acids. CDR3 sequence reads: CASIEGRLNNEQFF. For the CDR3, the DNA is TGTGCCAGCATCGAGGGCCGGCTTAACAATGAGCAGTTCTTC. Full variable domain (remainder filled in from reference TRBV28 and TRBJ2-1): DVKVTQSSRYLVKRTGEKVFLECVQDMDHENMFWYRQDPGLGLRLIYFSYDVKMKEKGDIPEGYSVSREKKERFSLILESASTNQTSMYLCASIEGRLNNEQFFGPGTRLTVL.

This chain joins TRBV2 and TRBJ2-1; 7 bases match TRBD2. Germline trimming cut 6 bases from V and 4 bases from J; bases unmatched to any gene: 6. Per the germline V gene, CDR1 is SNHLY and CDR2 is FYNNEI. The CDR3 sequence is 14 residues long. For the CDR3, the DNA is TGTGCCAGCAGCAGAGGACTAGGTTACAATGAGCAGTTCTTC. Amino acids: CASSRGLGYNEQFF. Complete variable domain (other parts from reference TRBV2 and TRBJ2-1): EPEVTQTPSHQVTQMGQEVILRCVPISNHLYFYWYRQILGQKVEFLVSFYNNEISEKSEIFDDQFSVERPDGSNFTLKIRSTKLEDSAMYFCASSRGLGYNEQFFGPGTRLTVL.

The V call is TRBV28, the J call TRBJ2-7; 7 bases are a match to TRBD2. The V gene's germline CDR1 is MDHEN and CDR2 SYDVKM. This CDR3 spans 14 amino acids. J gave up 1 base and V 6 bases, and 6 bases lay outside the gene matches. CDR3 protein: CASRGGWESYEQYF. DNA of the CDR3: TGTGCCAGCAGGGGAGGGTGGGAATCCTACGAGCAGTACTTC. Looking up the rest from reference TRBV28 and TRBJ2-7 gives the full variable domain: DVKVTQSSRYLVKRTGEKVFLECVQDMDHENMFWYRQDPGLGLRLIYFSYDVKMKEKGDIPEGYSVSREKKERFSLILESASTNQTSMYLCASRGGWESYEQYFGPGTRLTVT.

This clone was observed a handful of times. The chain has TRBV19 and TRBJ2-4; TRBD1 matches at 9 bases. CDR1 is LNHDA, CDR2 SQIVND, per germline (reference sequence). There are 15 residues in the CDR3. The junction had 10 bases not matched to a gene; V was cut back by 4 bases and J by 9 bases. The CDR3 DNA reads TGTGCCAGTAGTACCACAGGGGGCGCGCTTGGCATTCAGTACTTC. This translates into CASSTTGGALGIQYF.

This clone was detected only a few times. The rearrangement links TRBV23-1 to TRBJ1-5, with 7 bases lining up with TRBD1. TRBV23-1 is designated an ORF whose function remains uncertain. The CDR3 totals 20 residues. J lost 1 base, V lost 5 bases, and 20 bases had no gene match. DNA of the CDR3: TGCGCCAGCAGTTCCACAATCCCCGACCCCGGGACAGAGAGCAATCAGCCCCAGCATTTT. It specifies CASSSTIPDPGTESNQPQHF.

As DNA, the CDR3 is TGCGCCAGCACCCGGGACAGCTCCTACAATGAGCAGTTCTTC. It encodes CASTRDSSYNEQFF. The gene calls are TRBV5-1 and TRBJ2-1, with 7 bases fitting TRBD1. The V gene's germline CDR1 is SGHRS and CDR2 YFSETQ. CDR3 size: 14 residues. After removal of 6 bases from V and 0 bases from J, the junction contained 3 bases not matched to a gene.